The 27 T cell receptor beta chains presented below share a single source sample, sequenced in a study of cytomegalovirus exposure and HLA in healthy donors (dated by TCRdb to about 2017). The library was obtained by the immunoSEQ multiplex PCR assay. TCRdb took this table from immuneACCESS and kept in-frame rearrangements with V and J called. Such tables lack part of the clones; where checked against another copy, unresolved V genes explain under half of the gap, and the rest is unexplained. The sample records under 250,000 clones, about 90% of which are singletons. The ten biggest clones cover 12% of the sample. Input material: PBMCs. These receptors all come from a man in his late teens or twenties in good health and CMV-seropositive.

CDR3 region: CASSPRLAGEVEQYF. The CDR3 nucleotides are TGTGCCAGCAGCCCCAGACTAGCGGGAGAAGTAGAGCAGTACTTC. V and J are TRBV9 and TRBJ2-7; 12 bases agree with TRBD2. CDR3 length: 15 residues. J was trimmed by 7 bases and V by 4 bases; bases with no gene match: 9. Germline values: CDR1 SGDLS, CDR2 YYNGEE.

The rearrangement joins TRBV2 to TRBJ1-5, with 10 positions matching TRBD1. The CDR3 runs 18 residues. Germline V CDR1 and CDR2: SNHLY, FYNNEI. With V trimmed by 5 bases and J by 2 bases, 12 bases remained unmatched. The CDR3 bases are TGTGCCAGCAGTACCCTGACAGGGGGCGTCCGGGGCAATCAGCCCCAGCATTTT. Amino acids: CASSTLTGGVRGNQPQHF.

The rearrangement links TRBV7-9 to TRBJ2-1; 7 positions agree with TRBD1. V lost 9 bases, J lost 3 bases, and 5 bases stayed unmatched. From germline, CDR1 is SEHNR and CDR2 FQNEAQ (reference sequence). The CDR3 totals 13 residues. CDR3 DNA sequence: TGTGCCAGTCGGGACAGCCTCTACAATGAGCAGTTCTTC. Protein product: CASRDSLYNEQFF.

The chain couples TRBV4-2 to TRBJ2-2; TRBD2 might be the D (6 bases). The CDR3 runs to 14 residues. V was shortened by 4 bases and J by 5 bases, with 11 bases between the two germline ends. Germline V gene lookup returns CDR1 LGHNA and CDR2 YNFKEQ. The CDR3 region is CASSRLGRTGELFF. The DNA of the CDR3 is TGTGCCAGCAGCCGACTAGGACGGACCGGGGAGCTGTTTTTT.

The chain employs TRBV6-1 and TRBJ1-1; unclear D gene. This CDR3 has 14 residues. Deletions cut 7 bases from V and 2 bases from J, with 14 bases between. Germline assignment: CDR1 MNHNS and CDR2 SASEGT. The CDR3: CASNRPGRNTEAFF. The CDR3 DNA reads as TGTGCCAGCAACCGCCCAGGACGTAACACTGAAGCTTTCTTT.

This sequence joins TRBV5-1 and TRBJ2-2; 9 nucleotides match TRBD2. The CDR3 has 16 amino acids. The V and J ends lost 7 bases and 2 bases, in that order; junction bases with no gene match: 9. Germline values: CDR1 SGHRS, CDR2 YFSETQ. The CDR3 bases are TGCGCCAGCCGCCGAGTAGCGGGAGACAACACCGGGGAGCTGTTTTTT. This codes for CASRRVAGDNTGELFF.

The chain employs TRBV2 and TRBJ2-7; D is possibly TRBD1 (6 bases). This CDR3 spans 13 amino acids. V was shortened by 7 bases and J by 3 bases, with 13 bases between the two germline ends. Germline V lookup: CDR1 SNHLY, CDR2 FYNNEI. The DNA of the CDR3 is TGTGCCAGCAACGCGGACAGCTACTACGAGCAGTACTTC. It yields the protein CASNADSYYEQYF.

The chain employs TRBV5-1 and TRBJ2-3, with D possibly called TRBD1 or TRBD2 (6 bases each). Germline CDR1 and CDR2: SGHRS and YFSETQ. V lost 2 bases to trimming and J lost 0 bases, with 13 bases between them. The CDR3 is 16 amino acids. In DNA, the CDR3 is TGCGCCAGCAGCTTTGGGCGAGGGGGGAGCACAGATACGCAGTATTTT. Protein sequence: CASSFGRGGSTDTQYF.

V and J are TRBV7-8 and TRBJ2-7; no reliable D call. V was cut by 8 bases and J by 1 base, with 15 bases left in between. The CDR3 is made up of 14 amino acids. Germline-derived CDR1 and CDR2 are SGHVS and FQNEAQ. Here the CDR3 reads CASGRVSQSYEQYF. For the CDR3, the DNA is TGTGCCAGCGGACGGGTTAGCCAATCCTACGAGCAGTACTTC.

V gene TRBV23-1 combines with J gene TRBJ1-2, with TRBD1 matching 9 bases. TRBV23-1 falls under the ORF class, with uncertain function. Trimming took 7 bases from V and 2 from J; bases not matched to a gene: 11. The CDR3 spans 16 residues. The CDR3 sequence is CASIPGQGLSNYGYTF. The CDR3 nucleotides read TGCGCCAGCATTCCGGGACAGGGTTTGAGCAACTATGGCTACACCTTC.

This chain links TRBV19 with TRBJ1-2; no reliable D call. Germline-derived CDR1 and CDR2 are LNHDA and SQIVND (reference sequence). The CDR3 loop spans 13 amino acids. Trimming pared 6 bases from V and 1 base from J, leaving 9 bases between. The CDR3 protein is CASRDTVNYGYTF. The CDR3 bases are TGTGCCAGTAGAGATACAGTTAACTATGGCTACACCTTC.

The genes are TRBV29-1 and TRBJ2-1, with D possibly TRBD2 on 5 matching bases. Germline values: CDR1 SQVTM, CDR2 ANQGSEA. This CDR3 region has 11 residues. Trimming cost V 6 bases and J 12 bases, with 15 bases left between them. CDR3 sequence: CSVERAWGQFF. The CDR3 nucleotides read TGCAGCGTCGAGAGGGCCTGGGGGCAGTTCTTC.

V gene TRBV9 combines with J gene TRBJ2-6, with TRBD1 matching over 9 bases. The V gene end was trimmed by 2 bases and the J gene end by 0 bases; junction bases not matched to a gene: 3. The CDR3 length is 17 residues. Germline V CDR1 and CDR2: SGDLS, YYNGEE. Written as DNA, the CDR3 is TGTGCCAGCAGCGTTGGGACAGGGTTCTCTGGGGCCAACGTCCTGACTTTC. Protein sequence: CASSVGTGFSGANVLTF.

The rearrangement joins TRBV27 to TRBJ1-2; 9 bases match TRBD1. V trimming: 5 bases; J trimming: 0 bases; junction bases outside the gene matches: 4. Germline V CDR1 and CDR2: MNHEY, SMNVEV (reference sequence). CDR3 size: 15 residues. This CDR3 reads CASSTRDRANYGYTF. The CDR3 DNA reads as TGTGCCAGCAGTACCCGGGACAGGGCTAACTATGGCTACACCTTC.

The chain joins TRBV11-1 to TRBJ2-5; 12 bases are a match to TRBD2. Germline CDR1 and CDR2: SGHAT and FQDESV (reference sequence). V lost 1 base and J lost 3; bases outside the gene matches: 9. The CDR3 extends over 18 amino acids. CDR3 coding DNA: TGTGCCAGCAGCTTAGGAACGACTAGCGGGAGTCGGGAAGAGACCCAGTACTTC. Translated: CASSLGTTSGSREETQYF.

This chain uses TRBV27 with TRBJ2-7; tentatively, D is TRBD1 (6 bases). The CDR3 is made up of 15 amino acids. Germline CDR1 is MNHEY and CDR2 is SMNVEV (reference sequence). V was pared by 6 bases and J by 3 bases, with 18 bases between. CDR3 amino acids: CASRPITGQLYEQYF. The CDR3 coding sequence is TGTGCCAGCAGACCAATTACGGGACAACTCTACGAGCAGTACTTC.

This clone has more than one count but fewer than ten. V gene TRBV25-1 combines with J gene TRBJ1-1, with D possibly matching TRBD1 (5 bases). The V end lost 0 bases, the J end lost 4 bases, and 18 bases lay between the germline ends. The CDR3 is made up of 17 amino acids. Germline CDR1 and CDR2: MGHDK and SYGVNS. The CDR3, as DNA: TGTGCCAGCAGTGAATATGGACGGGGCGCGGGTATCACTGAAGCTTTCTTT. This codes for CASSEYGRGAGITEAFF.

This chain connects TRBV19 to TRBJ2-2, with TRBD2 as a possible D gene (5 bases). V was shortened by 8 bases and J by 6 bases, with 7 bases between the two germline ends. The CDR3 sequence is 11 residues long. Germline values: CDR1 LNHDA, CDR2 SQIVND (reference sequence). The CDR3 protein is CASLGAGELFF. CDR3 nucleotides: TGTGCCAGTCTCGGGGCCGGGGAGCTGTTTTTT.

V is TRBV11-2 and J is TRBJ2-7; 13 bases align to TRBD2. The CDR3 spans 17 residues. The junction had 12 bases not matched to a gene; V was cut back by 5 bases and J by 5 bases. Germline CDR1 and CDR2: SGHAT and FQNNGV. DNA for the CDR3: TGTGCCAGCAGCCTGTTCGTAGGACTAGCGGGAGATAACGAGCAGTACTTC. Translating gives CASSLFVGLAGDNEQYF. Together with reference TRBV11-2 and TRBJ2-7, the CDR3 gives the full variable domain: EAGVAQSPRYKIIEKRQSVAFWCNPISGHATLYWYQQILGQGPKLLIQFQNNGVVDDSQLPKDRFSAERLKGVDSTLKIQPAKLEDSAVYLCASSLFVGLAGDNEQYFGPGTRLTVT.

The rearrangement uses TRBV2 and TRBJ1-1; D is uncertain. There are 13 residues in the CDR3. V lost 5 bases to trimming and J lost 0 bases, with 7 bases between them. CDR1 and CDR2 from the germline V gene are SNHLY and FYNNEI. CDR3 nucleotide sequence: TGTGCCAGCAGTCGGCAGGTGAACACTGAAGCTTTCTTT. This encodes CASSRQVNTEAFF.

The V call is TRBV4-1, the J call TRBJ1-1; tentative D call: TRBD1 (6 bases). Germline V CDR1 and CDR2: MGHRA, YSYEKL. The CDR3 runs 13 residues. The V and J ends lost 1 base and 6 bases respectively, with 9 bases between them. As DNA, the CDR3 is TGCGCCAGCAGCCAAGTCCCAGGGGCTGAAGCTTTCTTT. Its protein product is CASSQVPGAEAFF.

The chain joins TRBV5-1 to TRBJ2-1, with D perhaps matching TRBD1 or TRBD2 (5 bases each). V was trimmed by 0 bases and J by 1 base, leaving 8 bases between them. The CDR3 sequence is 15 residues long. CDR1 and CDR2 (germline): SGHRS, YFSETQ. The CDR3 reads CASSLGGASYNEQFF. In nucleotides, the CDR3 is TGCGCCAGCAGCTTGGGAGGGGCATCCTACAATGAGCAGTTCTTC.

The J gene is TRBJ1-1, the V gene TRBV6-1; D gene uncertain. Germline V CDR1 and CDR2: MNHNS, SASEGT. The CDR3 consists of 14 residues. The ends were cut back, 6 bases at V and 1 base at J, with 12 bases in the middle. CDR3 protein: CASSRTEQNTEAFF. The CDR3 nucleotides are TGTGCCAGCAGCCGCACGGAACAGAACACTGAAGCTTTCTTT.

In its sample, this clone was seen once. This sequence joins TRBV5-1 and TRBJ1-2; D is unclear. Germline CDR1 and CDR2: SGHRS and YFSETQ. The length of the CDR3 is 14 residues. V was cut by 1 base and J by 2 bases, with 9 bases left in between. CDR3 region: CASSLPVGNYGYTF. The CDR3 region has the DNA TGCGCCAGCAGCTTGCCGGTGGGGAACTATGGCTACACCTTC.

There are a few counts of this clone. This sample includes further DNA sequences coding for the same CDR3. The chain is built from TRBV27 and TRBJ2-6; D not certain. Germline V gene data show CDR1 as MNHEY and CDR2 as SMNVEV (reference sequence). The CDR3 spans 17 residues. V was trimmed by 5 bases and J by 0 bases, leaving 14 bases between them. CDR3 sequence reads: CASSPINSDSGANVLTF. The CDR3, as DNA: TGTGCCAGCAGTCCAATCAATTCCGACTCTGGGGCCAACGTCCTGACTTTC.

The CDR3 nucleotides are TGTGCCAGTAGTCCACGACAGGCGAATCAGCCCCAGCATTTT. It translates to CASSPRQANQPQHF. This sequence joins TRBV19 and TRBJ1-5, with D maybe TRBD1 (6 bases). The CDR3 is 14 residues long. CDR1 and CDR2 from the germline V gene are LNHDA and SQIVND (reference sequence). Deletions cut 5 bases from V and 4 bases from J, with 12 bases between.

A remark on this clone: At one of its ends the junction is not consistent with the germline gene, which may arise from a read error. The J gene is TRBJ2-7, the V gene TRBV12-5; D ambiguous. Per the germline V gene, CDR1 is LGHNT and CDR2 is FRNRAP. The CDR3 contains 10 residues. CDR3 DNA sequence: TGTGCTAGTGGTTCCTCCGAGCAGTACTTC. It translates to CASGSSEQYF.